This T cell receptor beta chain was found in a study of T cells in Graves' hyperthyroidism and ophthalmopathy. Germline V lookup: CDR1 SGHRS, CDR2 YFSETQ. This CDR3 spans 17 amino acids. V trimming: 4 bases; J trimming: 4 bases; junction bases outside the gene matches: 15. Researchers took RNA transcripts and amplified the TCR beta CDR3 regions from them. Initially, a first-round RT-PCR of the TCR CDR3 employed the HTBI primer set. MiXCR, applied by TCRdb to the multiplex PCR reads, yields one record per CDR3 protein. The sample holds hundreds of thousands of distinct CDR3 sequences, less than 25% seen once.

The sequence came from a man under 40 with Graves' ophthalmopathy. The gene calls are TRBV5-1 and TRBJ2-3; 7 nucleotides agree with TRBD1. Sequenced input: blood. DNA of the CDR3: TGCGCCAGCAGCAAGAGGGGGCCCAACGAGGTCCCAGATACGCAGTATTTT. Translated: CASSKRGPNEVPDTQYF. Variable domain in full (rest from reference TRBV5-1 and TRBJ2-3): KAGVTQTPRYLIKTRGQQVTLSCSPISGHRSVSWYQQTPGQGLQFLFEYFSETQRNKGNFPGRFSGRQFSNSRSEMNVSTLELGDSALYLCASSKRGPNEVPDTQYFGPGTRLTVL.